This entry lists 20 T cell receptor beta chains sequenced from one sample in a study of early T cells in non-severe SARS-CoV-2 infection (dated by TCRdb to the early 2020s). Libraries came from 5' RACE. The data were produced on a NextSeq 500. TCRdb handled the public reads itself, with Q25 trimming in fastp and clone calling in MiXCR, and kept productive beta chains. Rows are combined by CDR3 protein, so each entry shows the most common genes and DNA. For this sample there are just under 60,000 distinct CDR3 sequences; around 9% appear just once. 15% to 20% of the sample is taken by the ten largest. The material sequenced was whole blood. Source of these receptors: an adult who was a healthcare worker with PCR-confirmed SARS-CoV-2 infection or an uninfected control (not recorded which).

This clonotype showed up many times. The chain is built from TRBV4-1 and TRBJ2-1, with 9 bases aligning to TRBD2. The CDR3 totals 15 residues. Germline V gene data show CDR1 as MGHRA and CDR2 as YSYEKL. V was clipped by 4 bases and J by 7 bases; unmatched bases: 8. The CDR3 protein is CASSPSGLARNEQFF. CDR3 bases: TGCGCCAGCAGCCCTTCGGGACTAGCAAGGAATGAGCAGTTCTTC.

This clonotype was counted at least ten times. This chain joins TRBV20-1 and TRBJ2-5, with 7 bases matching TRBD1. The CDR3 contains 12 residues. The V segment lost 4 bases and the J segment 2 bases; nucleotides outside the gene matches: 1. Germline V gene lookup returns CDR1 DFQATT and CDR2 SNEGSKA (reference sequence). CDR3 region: CSATRGQETQYF. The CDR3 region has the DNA TGCAGTGCTACCAGGGGGCAAGAGACCCAGTACTTC.

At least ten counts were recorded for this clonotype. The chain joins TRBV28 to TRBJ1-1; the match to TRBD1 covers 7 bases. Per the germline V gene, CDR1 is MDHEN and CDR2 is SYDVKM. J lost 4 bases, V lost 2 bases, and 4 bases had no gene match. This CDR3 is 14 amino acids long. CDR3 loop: CASSLKRGRTEAFF. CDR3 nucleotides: TGTGCCAGCAGTTTAAAGAGGGGGCGCACTGAAGCTTTCTTT.

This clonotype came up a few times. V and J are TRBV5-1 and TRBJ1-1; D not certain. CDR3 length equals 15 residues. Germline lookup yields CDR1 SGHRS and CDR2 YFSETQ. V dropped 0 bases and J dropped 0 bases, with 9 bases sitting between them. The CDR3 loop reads CASSLAGAMNTEAFF. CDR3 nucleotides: TGCGCCAGCAGCTTGGCAGGAGCTATGAACACTGAAGCTTTCTTT. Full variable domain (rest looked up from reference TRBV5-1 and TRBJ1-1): KAGVTQTPRYLIKTRGQQVTLSCSPISGHRSVSWYQQTPGQGLQFLFEYFSETQRNKGNFPGRFSGRQFSNSRSEMNVSTLELGDSALYLCASSLAGAMNTEAFFGQGTRLTVV.

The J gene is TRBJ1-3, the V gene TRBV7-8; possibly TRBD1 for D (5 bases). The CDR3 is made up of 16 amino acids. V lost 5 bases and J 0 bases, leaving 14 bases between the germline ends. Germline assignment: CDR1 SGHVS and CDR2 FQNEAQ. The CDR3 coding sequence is TGTGCCAGCAGCCTCTCCGGGGCCCGCTCTGGAAACACCATATATTTT. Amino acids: CASSLSGARSGNTIYF.

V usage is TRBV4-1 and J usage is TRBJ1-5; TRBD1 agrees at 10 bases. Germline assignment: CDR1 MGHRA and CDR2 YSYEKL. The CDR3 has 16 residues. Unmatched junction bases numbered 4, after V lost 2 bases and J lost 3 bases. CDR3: CASSQPDRGINQPQHF. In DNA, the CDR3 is TGCGCCAGCAGCCAACCGGACAGGGGGATCAATCAGCCCCAGCATTTT.

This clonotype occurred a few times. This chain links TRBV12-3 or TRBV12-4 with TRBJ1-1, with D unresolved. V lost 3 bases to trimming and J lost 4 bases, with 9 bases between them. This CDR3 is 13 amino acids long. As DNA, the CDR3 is TGTGCCAGCAGTTTCGATGCAGCCACTGAAGCTTTCTTT. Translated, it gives CASSFDAATEAFF.

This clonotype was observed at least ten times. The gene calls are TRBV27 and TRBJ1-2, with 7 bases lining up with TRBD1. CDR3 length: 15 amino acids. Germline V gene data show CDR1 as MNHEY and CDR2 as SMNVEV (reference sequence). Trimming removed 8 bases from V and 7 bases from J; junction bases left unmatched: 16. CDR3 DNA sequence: TGTGCCAGCTCCTTTGAAATGCAGGGGGGGACTGGCTACACCTTC. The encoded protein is CASSFEMQGGTGYTF.

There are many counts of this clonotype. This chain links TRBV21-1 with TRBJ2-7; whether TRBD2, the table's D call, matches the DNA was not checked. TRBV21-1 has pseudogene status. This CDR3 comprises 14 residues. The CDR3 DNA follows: TGTGCCAGCAGCGGGACTAGCGGCCCCTACGAGCAGTACTTC. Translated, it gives CASSGTSGPYEQYF.

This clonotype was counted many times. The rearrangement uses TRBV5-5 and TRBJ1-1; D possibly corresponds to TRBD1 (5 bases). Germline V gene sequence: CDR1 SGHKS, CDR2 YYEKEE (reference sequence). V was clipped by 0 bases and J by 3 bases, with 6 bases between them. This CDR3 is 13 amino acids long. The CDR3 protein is CASSLETDTEAFF. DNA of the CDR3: TGTGCCAGCAGCTTGGAGACAGACACTGAAGCTTTCTTT.

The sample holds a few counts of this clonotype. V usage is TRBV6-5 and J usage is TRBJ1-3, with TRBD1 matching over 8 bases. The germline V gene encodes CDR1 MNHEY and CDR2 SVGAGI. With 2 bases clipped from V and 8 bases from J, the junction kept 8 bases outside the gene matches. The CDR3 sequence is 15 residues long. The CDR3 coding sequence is TGTGCCAGCAGTTACACCCGACAGGGGTCAGACACCATATATTTT. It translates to CASSYTRQGSDTIYF.

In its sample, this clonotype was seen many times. CDR3 protein: CASSSPGDGQPQHF. CDR3 in DNA: TGTGCCAGCAGTTCCCCAGGGGACGGGCAGCCCCAGCATTTT. The chain recombines TRBV27 with TRBJ1-5; weak D call: TRBD1 (6 bases). Germline V CDR1 and CDR2: MNHEY, SMNVEV (reference sequence). The CDR3 contains 14 residues. The germline V and J ends were trimmed by 4 bases and 7 bases, with 14 bases remaining between them.

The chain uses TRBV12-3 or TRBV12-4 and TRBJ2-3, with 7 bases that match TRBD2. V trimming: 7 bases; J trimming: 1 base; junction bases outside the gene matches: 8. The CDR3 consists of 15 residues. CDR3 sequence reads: CASTPVSGGTDTQYF. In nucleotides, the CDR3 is TGTGCCAGCACCCCCGTCAGCGGGGGCACAGATACGCAGTATTTT.

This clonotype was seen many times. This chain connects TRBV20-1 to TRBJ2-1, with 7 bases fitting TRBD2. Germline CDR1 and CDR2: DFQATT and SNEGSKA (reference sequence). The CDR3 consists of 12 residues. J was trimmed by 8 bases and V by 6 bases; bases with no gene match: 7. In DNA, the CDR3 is TGCAGTGCCATAGGACTAGGCGATGAGCAGTTCTTC. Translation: CSAIGLGDEQFF.

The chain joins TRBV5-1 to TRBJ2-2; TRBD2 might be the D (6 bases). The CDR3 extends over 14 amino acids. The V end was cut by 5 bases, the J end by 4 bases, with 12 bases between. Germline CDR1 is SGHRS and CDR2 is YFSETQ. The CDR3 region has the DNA TGCGCCAGCAGTTACGGGAGTGGCACCGGGGAGCTGTTTTTT. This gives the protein CASSYGSGTGELFF.

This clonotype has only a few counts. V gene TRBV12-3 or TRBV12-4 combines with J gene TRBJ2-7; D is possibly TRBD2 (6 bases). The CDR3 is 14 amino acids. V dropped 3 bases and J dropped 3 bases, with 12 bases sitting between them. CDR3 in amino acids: CASSFGSAYYEQYF. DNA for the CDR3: TGTGCCAGCAGTTTCGGGAGCGCTTACTACGAGCAGTACTTC.

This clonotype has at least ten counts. For the CDR3, the DNA is TGCAGTGCCCCTTCGAAAAGCAGGGATACGCAGTATTTT. It specifies CSAPSKSRDTQYF. J is TRBJ2-3 and V is TRBV20-1; no firm D call. V was shortened by 6 bases and J by 6 bases, with 16 bases between the two germline ends. CDR3 length: 13 residues. Germline V gene sequence: CDR1 DFQATT, CDR2 SNEGSKA (reference sequence).

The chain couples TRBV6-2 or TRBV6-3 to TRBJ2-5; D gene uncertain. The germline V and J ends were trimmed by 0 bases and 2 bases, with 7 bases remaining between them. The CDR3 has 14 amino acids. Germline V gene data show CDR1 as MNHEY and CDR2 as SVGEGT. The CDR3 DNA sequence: TGTGCCAGCAGTTACTCGAACAGACAAGAGACCCAGTACTTC. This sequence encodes CASSYSNRQETQYF.

The CDR3 is CASSLLASREQFF. In DNA, the CDR3 is TGTGCCAGCAGTTTATTGGCATCTCGGGAGCAGTTCTTC. This rearrangement joins TRBV27 to TRBJ2-1; D uncertain. CDR3 length: 13 amino acids. The V gene's germline CDR1 is MNHEY and CDR2 SMNVEV (reference sequence). Trimming stripped 1 base from V and 10 bases from J, with 11 bases between.

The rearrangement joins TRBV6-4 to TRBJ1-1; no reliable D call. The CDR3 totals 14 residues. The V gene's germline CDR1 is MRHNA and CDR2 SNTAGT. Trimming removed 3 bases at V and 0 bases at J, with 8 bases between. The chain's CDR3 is CASSEQHLNTEAFF. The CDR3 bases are TGTGCCAGCAGTGAACAACACCTGAACACTGAAGCTTTCTTT.